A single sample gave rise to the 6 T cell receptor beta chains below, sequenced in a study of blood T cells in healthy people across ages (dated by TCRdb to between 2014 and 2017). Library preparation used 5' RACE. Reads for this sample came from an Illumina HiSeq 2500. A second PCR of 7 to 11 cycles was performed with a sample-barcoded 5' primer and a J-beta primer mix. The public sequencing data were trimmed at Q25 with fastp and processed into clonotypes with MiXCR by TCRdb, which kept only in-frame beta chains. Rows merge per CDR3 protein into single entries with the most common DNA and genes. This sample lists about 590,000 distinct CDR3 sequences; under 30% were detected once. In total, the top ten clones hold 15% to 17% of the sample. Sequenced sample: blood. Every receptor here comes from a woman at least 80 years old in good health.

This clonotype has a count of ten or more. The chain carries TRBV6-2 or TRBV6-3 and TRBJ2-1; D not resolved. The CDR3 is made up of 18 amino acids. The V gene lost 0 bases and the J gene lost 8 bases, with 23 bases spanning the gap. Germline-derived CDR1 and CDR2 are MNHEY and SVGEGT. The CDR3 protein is CASSYSLGLDRMLYEQFF. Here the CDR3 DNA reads TGTGCCAGCAGTTACTCGTTGGGTTTGGATCGGATGTTATATGAGCAGTTCTTC.

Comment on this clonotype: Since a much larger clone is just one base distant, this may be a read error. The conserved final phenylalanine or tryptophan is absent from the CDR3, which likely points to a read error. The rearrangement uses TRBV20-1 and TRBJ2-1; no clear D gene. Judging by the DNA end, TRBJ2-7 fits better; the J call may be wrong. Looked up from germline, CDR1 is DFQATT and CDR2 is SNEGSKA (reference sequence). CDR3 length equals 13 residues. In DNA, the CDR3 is TGCAGTGCTAGAATGGCCGGTGCCTACGAGCAGTACTGC. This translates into CSARMAGAYEQYC.

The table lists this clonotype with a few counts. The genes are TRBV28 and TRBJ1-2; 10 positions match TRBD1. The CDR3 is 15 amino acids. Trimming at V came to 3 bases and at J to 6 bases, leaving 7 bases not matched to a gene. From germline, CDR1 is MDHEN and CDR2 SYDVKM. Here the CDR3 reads CASSLHEDRGHGYTF. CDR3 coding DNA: TGTGCCAGCAGTTTGCACGAAGACAGGGGGCATGGCTACACCTTC.

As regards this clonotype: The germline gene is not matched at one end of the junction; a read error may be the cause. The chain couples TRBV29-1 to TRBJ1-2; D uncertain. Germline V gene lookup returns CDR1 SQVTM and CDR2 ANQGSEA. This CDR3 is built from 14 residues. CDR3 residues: CSVEDTVRIYGHTF. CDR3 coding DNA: TGCAGCGTTGAAGACACAGTGCGAATCTATGGCCACACCTTC.

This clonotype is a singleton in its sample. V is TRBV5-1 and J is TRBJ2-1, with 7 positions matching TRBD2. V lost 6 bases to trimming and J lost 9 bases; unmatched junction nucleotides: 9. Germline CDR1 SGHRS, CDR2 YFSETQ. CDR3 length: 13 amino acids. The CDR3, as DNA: TGCGCCAGCAACTTAGCGGGTAGTGGTGAGCAGTTCTTC. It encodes CASNLAGSGEQFF.

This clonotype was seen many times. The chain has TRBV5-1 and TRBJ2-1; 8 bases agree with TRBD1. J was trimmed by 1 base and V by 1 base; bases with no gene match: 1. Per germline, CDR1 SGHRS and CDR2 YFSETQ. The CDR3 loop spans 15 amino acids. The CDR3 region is CASSLQGASYNEQFF. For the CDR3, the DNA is TGCGCCAGCAGCTTGCAGGGGGCTTCCTACAATGAGCAGTTCTTC.